This T cell receptor (beta chain) derives from a study of blood T cell repertoires in COVID-19. Study in general: Some COVID-19 samples were acute and others convalescent; all came from the United States, Italy and Spain. Sources were T cells, B-cell-depleted T cells, or PBMCs; the material itself was cDNA or gDNA.

Enrolment of Seattle patients took place during active infection, and they were followed longitudinally. This CDR3 spans 16 amino acids. The germline V and J ends were trimmed by 4 bases and 1 base, with 16 bases remaining between them. Per germline, CDR1 KGHSY and CDR2 FQNENV. Data came from immunoSEQ multiplex PCR; TCRdb stores just in-frame clones and leaves some out. In the table there are over 150,000 clones, about four fifths of which are singletons. The rearrangement uses TRBV16 and TRBJ2-5, with D perhaps matching TRBD2 (6 bases). The specimen was peripheral blood. The sequence was obtained from a woman aged 80 or over with COVID-19, enrolled during active disease. CDR3 bases: TGTGCCAGCAGCCTTGGAGGGCAGGGCCTCCAAGAGACCCAGTACTTC. Translated, it gives CASSLGGQGLQETQYF.